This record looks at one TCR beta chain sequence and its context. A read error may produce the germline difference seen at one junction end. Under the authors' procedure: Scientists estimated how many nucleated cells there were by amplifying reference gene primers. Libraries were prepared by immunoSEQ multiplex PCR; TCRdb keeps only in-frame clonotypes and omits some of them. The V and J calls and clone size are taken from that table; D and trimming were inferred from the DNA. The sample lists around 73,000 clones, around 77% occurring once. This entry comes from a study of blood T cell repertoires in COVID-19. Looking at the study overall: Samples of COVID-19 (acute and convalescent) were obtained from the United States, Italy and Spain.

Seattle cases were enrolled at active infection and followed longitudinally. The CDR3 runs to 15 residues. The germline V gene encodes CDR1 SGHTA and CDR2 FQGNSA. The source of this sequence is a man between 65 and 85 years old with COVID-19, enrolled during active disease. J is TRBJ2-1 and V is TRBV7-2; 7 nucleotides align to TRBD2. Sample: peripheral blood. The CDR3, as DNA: TGTGCCAGCAGCATAGCGGGCTTCTCCTACAATGAGCAGTTCTTC. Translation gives CASSIAGFSYNEQFF.